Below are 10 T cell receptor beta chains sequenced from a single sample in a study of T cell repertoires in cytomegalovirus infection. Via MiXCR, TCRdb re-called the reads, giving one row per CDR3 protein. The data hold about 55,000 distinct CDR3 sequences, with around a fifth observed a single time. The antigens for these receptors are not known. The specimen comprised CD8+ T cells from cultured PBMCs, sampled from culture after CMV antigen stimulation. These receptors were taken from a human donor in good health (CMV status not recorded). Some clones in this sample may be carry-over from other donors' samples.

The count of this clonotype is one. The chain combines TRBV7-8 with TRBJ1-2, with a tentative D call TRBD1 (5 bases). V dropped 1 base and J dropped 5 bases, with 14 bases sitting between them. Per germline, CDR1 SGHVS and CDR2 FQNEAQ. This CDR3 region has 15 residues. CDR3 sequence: CASSLGAGLGYGYTF. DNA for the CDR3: TGTGCCAGCAGCTTAGGGGCAGGGCTCGGATATGGCTACACCTTC. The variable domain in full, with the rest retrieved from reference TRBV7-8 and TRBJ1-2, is GAGVSQSPRYKVAKRGQDVALRCDPISGHVSLFWYQQALGQGPEFLTYFQNEAQLDKSGLPSDRFFAERPEGSVSTLKIQRTQQEDSAVYLCASSLGAGLGYGYTFGSGTRLTVV.

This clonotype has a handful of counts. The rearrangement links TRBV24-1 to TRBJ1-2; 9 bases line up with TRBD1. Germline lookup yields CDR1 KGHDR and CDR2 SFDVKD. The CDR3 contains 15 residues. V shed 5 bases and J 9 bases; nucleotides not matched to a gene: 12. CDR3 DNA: TGTGCCACCAGTGCTCCGGGACAGGGCCAGTCTCGCTACACCTTC. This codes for CATSAPGQGQSRYTF.

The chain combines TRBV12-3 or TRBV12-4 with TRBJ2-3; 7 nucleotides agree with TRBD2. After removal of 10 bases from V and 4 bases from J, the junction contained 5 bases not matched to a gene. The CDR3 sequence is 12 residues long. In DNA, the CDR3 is TGTGCCACCGGGGAGGGCCCAGATACGCAGTATTTT. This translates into CATGEGPDTQYF.

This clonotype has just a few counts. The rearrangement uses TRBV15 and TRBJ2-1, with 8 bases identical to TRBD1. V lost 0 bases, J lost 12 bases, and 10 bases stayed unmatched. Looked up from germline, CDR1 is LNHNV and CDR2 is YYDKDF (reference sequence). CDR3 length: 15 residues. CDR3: CATSRDSSEGTGQFF. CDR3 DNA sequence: TGTGCCACCAGCAGAGATTCATCTGAGGGGACAGGGCAGTTCTTC.

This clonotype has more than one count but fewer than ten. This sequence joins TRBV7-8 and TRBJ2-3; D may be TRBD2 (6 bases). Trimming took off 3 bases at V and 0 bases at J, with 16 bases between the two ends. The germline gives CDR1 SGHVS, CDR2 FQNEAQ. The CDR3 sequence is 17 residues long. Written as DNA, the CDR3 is TGTGCCAGCAGCTTTAACGGGAGAGGGACTAGCACAGATACGCAGTATTTT. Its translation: CASSFNGRGTSTDTQYF.

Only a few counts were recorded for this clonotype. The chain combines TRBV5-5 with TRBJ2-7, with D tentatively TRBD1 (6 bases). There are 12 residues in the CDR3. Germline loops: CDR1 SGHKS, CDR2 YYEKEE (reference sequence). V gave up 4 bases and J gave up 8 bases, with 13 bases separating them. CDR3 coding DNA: TGTGCCAGCAGCCACCCAACAGGGCAGCAGTACTTC. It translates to CASSHPTGQQYF.

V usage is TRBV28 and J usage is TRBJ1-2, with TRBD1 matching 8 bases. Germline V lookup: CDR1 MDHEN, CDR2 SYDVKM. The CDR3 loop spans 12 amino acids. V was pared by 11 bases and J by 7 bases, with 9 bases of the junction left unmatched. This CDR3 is CAGFGQGGGYTF. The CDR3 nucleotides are TGTGCCGGCTTCGGACAGGGTGGTGGCTACACCTTC.

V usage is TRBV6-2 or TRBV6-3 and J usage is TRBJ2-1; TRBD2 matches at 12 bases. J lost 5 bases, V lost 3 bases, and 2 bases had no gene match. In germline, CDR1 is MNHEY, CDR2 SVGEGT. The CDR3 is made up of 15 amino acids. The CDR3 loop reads CASSYSSGRDNEQFF. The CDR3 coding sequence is TGTGCCAGCAGTTATTCTAGCGGGAGGGACAATGAGCAGTTCTTC.

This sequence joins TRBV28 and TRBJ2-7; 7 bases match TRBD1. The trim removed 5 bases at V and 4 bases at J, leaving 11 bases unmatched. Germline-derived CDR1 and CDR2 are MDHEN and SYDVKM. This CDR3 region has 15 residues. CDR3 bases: TGTGCCAGCAGTCGCAGGGGGTATACGGGGTACGAGCAGTACTTC. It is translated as CASSRRGYTGYEQYF.

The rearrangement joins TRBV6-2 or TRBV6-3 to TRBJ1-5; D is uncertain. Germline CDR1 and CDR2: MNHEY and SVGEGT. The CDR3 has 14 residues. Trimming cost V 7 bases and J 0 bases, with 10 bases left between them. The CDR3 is CASTSSSSNQPQHF. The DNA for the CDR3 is TGTGCCAGCACTTCATCGAGTAGCAATCAGCCCCAGCATTTT.